One and the same sample provided the 19 T cell receptor beta chains below, sequenced in a study of T cell repertoires in cytomegalovirus infection. For these receptors, no antigen is known. MiXCR, run by TCRdb on the reads, gives a single entry per CDR3 protein. The data show about 830,000 distinct CDR3 sequences, about 30% seen once. The sample was cultured CD8+ T cells from PBMCs, taken from culture after CMV antigen stimulation. The receptor source for this set is a human donor in good health (CMV status not recorded). Some clones in this sample may be carry-over from other donors' samples.

The CDR3 sequence: CASREGQGTYEQYF. DNA of the CDR3: TGTGCCAGCAGGGAGGGACAGGGGACCTACGAGCAGTACTTC. The chain employs TRBV6-6 and TRBJ2-7; 10 bases line up with TRBD1. After removal of 6 bases from V and 2 bases from J, the junction contained 4 bases not matched to a gene. CDR1 is MNHNY, CDR2 SVGAGI, per germline (reference sequence). CDR3 length: 14 residues.

J is TRBJ2-7 and V is TRBV7-8; D may match TRBD1 or TRBD2 (6 bases each). V shed 6 bases and J shed 5 bases, with 17 bases lying between them. Germline-derived CDR1 and CDR2 are SGHVS and FQNEAQ. The CDR3 has 14 amino acids. For the CDR3, the DNA is TGTGCCAGCAGTGAGGGGGGACTCAGGCACGAGCAGTACTTC. Residues: CASSEGGLRHEQYF.

This rearrangement joins TRBV10-3 to TRBJ2-7; 7 bases agree with TRBD1. CDR3 length: 15 amino acids. After removal of 4 bases from V and 1 base from J, the junction contained 7 bases not matched to a gene. Germline CDR1 and CDR2: ENHRY and SYGVKD. The CDR3 nucleotides are TGTGCCATCAGTGGCTTTCGACAGGGATCCTACGAGCAGTACTTC. Translation: CAISGFRQGSYEQYF.

The chain employs TRBV6-5 and TRBJ2-2, with D uncertain. V dropped 0 bases and J dropped 3 bases, with 8 bases sitting between them. Germline CDR1 is MNHEY and CDR2 is SVGAGI. The CDR3 covers 15 residues. In DNA form, the CDR3 reads TGTGCCAGCAGTTACTCGGATCGTTACACCGGGGAGCTGTTTTTT. Translation: CASSYSDRYTGELFF.

The chain carries TRBV4-1 and TRBJ2-5; D might be TRBD2 (6 bases). V lost 0 bases and J 2 bases, leaving 13 bases between the germline ends. This CDR3 has 16 amino acids. Germline V gives CDR1 MGHRA, CDR2 YSYEKL. In DNA form, the CDR3 reads TGCGCCAGCAGCCAAGATGGGGAGGTTCTACAAGAGACCCAGTACTTC. As protein: CASSQDGEVLQETQYF.

This clonotype was counted many times. The chain joins TRBV7-2 to TRBJ2-7, with TRBD1 identical over 10 bases. Germline CDR1 and CDR2: SGHTA and FQGNSA. The CDR3 extends over 15 amino acids. The J segment lost 4 bases and the V segment lost 4 bases, leaving 7 bases of the junction unmatched. The DNA for the CDR3 is TGTGCCAGCAGCTATACGGGACAGGGGATTTACGAGCAGTACTTC. It codes for CASSYTGQGIYEQYF. Complete variable domain (other parts from reference TRBV7-2 and TRBJ2-7): GAGVSQSPSNKVTEKGKDVELRCDPISGHTALYWYRQSLGQGLEFLIYFQGNSAPDKSGLPSDRFSAERTGGSVSTLTIQRTQQEDSAVYLCASSYTGQGIYEQYFGPGTRLTVT.

The V and J genes are TRBV24-1 and TRBJ2-5; no firm D call. Germline-derived CDR1 and CDR2 are KGHDR and SFDVKD. V lost 6 bases to trimming and J lost 1 base, with 11 bases between them. The CDR3 runs 14 residues. CDR3 nucleotide sequence: TGTGCCACCAGTTCGGCACAGCTCCAAGAGACCCAGTACTTC. It specifies CATSSAQLQETQYF.

A few counts support this clonotype. The genes are TRBV6-2 or TRBV6-3 and TRBJ2-7; D is possibly TRBD2 (5 bases). The V gene lost 0 bases and the J gene lost 6 bases, with 12 bases spanning the gap. CDR1 is MNHEY, CDR2 SVGEGT, per germline. The CDR3 length is 14 residues. The CDR3 nucleotides are TGTGCCAGCAGTTACTCGGCGGACTTATTCGAGCAGTACTTC. Protein: CASSYSADLFEQYF.

This sequence joins TRBV10-3 and TRBJ1-3; possible D gene TRBD1, 5 bases. The CDR3 loop spans 14 amino acids. Trimming stripped 2 bases from V and 4 bases from J, with 9 bases between. Per the germline V gene, CDR1 is ENHRY and CDR2 is SYGVKD. CDR3 nucleotide sequence: TGTGCCATCAGTGAGGCCAGGGTAGGAAACACCATATATTTT. Translated, it gives CAISEARVGNTIYF.

The chain recombines TRBV4-1 with TRBJ2-7, with 9 nucleotides matching TRBD2. The V and J ends lost 4 bases and 4 bases, in that order; junction bases with no gene match: 14. The length of the CDR3 is 17 residues. From germline, CDR1 is MGHRA and CDR2 YSYEKL. CDR3 sequence: CASSLISGGPSGYEQYF. The CDR3 DNA reads TGCGCCAGCAGCCTTATTAGCGGGGGCCCATCGGGTTACGAGCAGTACTTC.

There are a few counts of this clonotype. J is TRBJ1-1 and V is TRBV12-5; D not certain. From germline, CDR1 is LGHNT and CDR2 FRNRAP. The CDR3 covers 17 residues. V dropped 1 base and J dropped 5 bases, with 20 bases sitting between them. The CDR3 region is CASGLETLNPMRTEAFF. The CDR3, as DNA: TGTGCTAGTGGTTTGGAGACACTGAACCCCATGAGGACTGAAGCTTTCTTT.

There are a few counts of this clonotype. The rearrangement links TRBV7-6 to TRBJ2-3; the match to TRBD2 covers 11 bases. V trimming: 5 bases; J trimming: 5 bases; junction bases outside the gene matches: 9. The CDR3 length is 16 residues. The germline V gene has CDR1 SGHVS and CDR2 FNYEAQ. The CDR3 region has the DNA TGTGCCAGCAGCCAGTCGACTAGCGGGGATCAAGATACGCAGTATTTT. Its translation: CASSQSTSGDQDTQYF.

This chain links TRBV6-6 with TRBJ2-2, with TRBD2 matching over 12 bases. Germline CDR1 is MNHNY and CDR2 is SVGAGI (reference sequence). This CDR3 is built from 16 residues. The V gene end was trimmed by 3 bases and the J gene end by 3 bases; junction bases not matched to a gene: 2. The CDR3 coding sequence is TGTGCCAGCAGTTATAGGACTAGCGGGGACACCGGGGAGCTGTTTTTT. Its protein is CASSYRTSGDTGELFF.

The chain couples TRBV20-1 to TRBJ2-7; 10 nucleotides agree with TRBD1. Germline V lookup: CDR1 DFQATT, CDR2 SNEGSKA (reference sequence). The CDR3 is 15 amino acids. V was clipped by 2 bases and J by 4 bases; unmatched bases: 8. As DNA, the CDR3 is TGCAGTGCTAGATGGCGGGACAGGGGAACTTACGAGCAGTACTTC. Its protein product is CSARWRDRGTYEQYF.

The chain links TRBV19 to TRBJ2-1; D not certain. The V and J ends lost 6 bases and 0 bases respectively, with 12 bases between them. The CDR3 is made up of 15 amino acids. Germline CDR1 and CDR2: LNHDA and SQIVND (reference sequence). Here the CDR3 reads CASSPASSSYNEQFF. For the CDR3, the DNA is TGTGCCAGTAGCCCCGCCTCGAGCTCCTACAATGAGCAGTTCTTC.

This rearrangement joins TRBV7-6 to TRBJ2-7; 11 bases are shared with TRBD1. The J segment lost 7 bases and the V segment lost 0 bases, leaving 11 bases of the junction unmatched. Germline V gives CDR1 SGHVS, CDR2 FNYEAQ. CDR3 size: 17 residues. The CDR3 nucleotides are TGTGCCAGCAGCTTAGCTTCCGGGACAGGGGGAGTTCGGGAGCAGTACGTC. Protein product: CASSLASGTGGVREQYV.

This chain uses TRBV5-1 with TRBJ2-3; tentative D call: TRBD2 (5 bases). Trimming pared 6 bases from V and 2 bases from J, leaving 19 bases between. Germline CDR1 is SGHRS and CDR2 is YFSETQ. This CDR3 contains 16 residues. The CDR3: CASNDEGTESTDTQYF. In nucleotides, the CDR3 is TGCGCCAGCAATGACGAGGGCACGGAATCCACAGATACGCAGTATTTT.

The V and J genes are TRBV27 and TRBJ1-1; D not resolved. Germline-derived CDR1 and CDR2 are MNHEY and SMNVEV (reference sequence). Trimming pared 3 bases from V and 4 bases from J, leaving 21 bases between. This CDR3 spans 17 amino acids. The CDR3 loop is CASSFRQLVTSGTEAFF. CDR3 DNA: TGTGCCAGCAGTTTTAGGCAGTTGGTAACGTCGGGCACTGAAGCTTTCTTT.

This clonotype has only a few counts. The chain employs TRBV3-1 and TRBJ2-7; no clear D gene. Per the germline V gene, CDR1 is LGHDT and CDR2 is YNNKEL (reference sequence). Trimming cost V 0 bases and J 6 bases, with 9 bases left between them. The CDR3 spans 13 residues. The DNA for the CDR3 is TGTGCCAGCAGCCAAGACGGGCACGGCGAGCAGTACGTC. Translated, it gives CASSQDGHGEQYV.